This T cell receptor beta chain was recorded in a study of blood T cell repertoires in COVID-19. Whole-study context: Both acute and convalescent COVID-19 samples were obtained from the United States, Italy and Spain. Sample material is recorded as cDNA or gDNA derived from T cells, B-cell-depleted T cells, or PBMCs.

The germline V and J ends were trimmed by 4 bases and 2 bases, with 14 bases remaining between them. In germline, CDR1 is LNHDA, CDR2 SQIVND (reference sequence). The CDR3 runs to 15 residues. Authors' analysis steps: How many nucleated cells were present was estimated from reference gene primer amplification. Assay: immunoSEQ multiplex PCR; the TCRdb copy retains only in-frame clones and omits some. The V and J calls and clone size are taken from that table; D and trimming were inferred from the DNA. The sample carries more than 150,000 clones, 85% to 90% recorded once. Input material: peripheral blood. J is TRBJ1-2 and V is TRBV19; possible D gene TRBD1, 6 bases. The clonotype was recovered from a man aged 45-60 years with active or convalescent COVID-19. The CDR3 DNA reads as TGTGCCAGTAGTAAAGGGGGTGGGGGAAACTATGGCTACACCTTC. This codes for CASSKGGGGNYGYTF.